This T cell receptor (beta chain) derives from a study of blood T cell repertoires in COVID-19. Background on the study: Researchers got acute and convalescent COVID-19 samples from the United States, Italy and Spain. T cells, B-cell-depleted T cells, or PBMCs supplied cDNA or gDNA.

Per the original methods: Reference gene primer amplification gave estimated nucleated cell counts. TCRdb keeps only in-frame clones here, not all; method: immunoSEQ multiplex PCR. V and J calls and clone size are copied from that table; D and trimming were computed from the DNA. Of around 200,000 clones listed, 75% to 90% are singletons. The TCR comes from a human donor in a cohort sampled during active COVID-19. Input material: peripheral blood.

The CDR3 loop reads CASSLGGRSTDTQYF. In DNA, the CDR3 is TGCGCCAGCAGCTTGGGCGGGAGAAGCACAGATACGCAGTATTTT. This chain uses TRBV5-1 with TRBJ2-3, with 7 bases aligning to TRBD2. This CDR3 spans 15 amino acids. Germline V gene data show CDR1 as SGHRS and CDR2 as YFSETQ. The V and J ends lost 0 bases and 0 bases, in that order; junction bases with no gene match: 1.